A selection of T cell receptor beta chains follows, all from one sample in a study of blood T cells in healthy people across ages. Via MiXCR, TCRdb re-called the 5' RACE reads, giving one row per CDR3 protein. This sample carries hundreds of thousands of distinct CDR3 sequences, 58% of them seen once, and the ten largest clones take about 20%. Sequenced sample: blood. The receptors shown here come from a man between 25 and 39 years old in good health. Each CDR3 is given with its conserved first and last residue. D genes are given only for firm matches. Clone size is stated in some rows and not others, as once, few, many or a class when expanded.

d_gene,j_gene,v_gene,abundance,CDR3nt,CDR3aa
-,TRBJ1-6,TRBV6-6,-,TGTGCCAGCAGTTACGGAGCTAATTCACCCCTCCACTTT,CASSYGANSPLHF
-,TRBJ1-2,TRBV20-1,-,TGCAGTGCTAGAGATCGCGGGGGTCTCTATGGCTACACCTTC,CSARDRGGLYGYTF
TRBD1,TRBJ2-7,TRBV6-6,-,TGTGCCAGCAGGGGGGACAGTGAGTTCTCCTACGAGCAGTACTTC,CASRGDSEFSYEQYF
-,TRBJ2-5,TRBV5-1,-,TGCGCCAGCAGCTTGGCGGGCCTTGTTCGGGAGACCCAGTACTTC,CASSLAGLVRETQYF
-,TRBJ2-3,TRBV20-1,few,TGCAGTGCTAAGGGGACGGCTAGCACAGATACGCAGTATTTT,CSAKGTASTDTQYF
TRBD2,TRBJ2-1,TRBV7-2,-,TGTGCCAGCAGCATACTAGCGTCTGAGTCTAATGAGCAGTTCTTC,CASSILASESNEQFF
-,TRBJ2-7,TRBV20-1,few,TGCAGTGCTAGAGCGGGAGCGGGCTACGAGCAGTACTTC,CSARAGAGYEQYF
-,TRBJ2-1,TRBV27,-,TGTGCCAGCAGTTTAATGGACAGGGCCGGGGGGAATGAGCAGTTCTTT,CASSLMDRAGGNEQFF
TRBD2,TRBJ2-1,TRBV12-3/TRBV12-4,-,TGTGCCAGCAGGAGCGGGAGGCAGGGAAAGCAGTTCTTC,CASRSGRQGKQFF
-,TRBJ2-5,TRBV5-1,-,TGCGCCAGCAGCTTGAATGTTGGGATAGAGACCCAGTACTTC,CASSLNVGIETQYF
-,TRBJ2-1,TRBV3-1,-,TGTGCCAGCAGCCAAGGAATGGAATACAATGAGCAGTTCTTC,CASSQGMEYNEQFF
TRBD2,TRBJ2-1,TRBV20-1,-,TGCAGTGCTAGGTTTAGCGGGATCAATGAGCAGTTCTTC,CSARFSGINEQFF
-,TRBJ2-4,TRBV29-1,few,TGCAGCGTTGAAGACCCTGACAGTTCCAAAAACATTCAGTACTTC,CSVEDPDSSKNIQYF
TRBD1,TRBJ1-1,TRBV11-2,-,TGTGCCAGCAGCGGACAGGTCTATGACACTGAAGCTTTCTTT,CASSGQVYDTEAFF
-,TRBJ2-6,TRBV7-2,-,TGTGCCAGCAGACTCAGGGAAACTGGGGCCAACGTCCTGACTTTC,CASRLRETGANVLTF
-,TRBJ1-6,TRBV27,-,TGTGCCAGCAGAAGGAAAACAGACTATAATTCACCCCTCCACTTT,CASRRKTDYNSPLHF
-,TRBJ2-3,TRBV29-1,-,TGCAGCGTTGAGGTGACTAGCACAGATACGCAGTATTTT,CSVEVTSTDTQYF
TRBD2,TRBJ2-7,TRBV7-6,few,TGTGCCAGCAGCTTAGATGGACTAGCGGGAAATGAGCAGTACTTC,CASSLDGLAGNEQYF
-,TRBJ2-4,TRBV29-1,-,TGCAGCGTCATCATGTTCCTAGCCAAAAACATTCAGTACTTC,CSVIMFLAKNIQYF
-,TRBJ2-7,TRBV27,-,TGTGCCAGCAGGCCAGGGCCCTCCTACGAGCAGTACTTC,CASRPGPSYEQYF